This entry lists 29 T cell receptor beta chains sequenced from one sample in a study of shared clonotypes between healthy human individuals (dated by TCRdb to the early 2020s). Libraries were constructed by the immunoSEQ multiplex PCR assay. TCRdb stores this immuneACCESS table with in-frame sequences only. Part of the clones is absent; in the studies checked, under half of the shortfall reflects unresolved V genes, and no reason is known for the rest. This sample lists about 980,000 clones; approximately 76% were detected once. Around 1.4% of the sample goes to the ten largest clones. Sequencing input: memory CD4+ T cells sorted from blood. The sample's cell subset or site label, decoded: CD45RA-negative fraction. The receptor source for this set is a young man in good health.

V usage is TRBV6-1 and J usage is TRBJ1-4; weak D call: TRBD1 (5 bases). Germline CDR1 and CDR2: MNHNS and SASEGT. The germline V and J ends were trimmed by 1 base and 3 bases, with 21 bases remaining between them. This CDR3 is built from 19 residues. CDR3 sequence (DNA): TGTGCCAGCAGTGAAGACCCTATGCTGGGGACCCTTCCTAATGAAAAACTGTTTTTT. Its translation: CASSEDPMLGTLPNEKLFF.

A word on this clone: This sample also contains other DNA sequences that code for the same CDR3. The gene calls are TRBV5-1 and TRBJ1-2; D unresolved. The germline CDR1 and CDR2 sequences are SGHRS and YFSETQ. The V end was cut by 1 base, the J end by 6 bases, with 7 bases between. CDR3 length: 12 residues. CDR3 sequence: CASSLRGDGYTF. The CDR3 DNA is TGCGCCAGCAGCTTGCGTGGGGATGGCTACACCTTC.

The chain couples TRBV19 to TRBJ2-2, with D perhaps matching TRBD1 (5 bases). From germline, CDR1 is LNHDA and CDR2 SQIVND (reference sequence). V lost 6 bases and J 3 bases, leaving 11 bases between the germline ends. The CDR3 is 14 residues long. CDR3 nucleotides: TGTGCCAGTAGGACGACAGTACACACCGGGGAGCTGTTTTTT. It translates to CASRTTVHTGELFF.

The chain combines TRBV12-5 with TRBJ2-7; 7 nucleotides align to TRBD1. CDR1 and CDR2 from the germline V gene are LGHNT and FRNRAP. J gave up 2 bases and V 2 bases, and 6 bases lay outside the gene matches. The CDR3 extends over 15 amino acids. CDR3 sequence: CASGLSQGETYEQYF. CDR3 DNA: TGTGCTAGTGGTTTGTCCCAGGGGGAAACCTACGAGCAGTACTTC. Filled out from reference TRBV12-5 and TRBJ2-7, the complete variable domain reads DARVTQTPRHKVTEMGQEVTMRCQPILGHNTVFWYRQTMMQGLELLAYFRNRAPLDDSGMPKDRFSAEMPDATLATLKIQPSEPRDSAVYFCASGLSQGETYEQYFGPGTRLTVT.

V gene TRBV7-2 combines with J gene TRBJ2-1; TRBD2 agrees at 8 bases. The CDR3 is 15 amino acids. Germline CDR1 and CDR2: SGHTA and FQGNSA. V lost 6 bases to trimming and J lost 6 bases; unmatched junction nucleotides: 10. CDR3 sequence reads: CASRFGRAPGNEQFF. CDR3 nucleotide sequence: TGTGCCAGCAGGTTCGGGAGGGCCCCGGGCAATGAGCAGTTCTTC.

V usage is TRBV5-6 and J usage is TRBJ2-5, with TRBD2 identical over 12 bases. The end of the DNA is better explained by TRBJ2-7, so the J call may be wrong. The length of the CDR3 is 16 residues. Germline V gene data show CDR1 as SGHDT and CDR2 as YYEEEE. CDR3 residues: CASSLALAGGIYEQYF. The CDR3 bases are TGTGCCAGCAGCTTGGCACTAGCGGGGGGAATCTACGAGCAGTACTTC.

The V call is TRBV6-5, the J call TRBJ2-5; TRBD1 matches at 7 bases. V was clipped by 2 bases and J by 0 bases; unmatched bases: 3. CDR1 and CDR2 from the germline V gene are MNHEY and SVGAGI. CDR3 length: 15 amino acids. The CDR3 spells CASSYGDRNQETQYF. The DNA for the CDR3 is TGTGCCAGCAGTTACGGGGACAGAAACCAAGAGACCCAGTACTTC.

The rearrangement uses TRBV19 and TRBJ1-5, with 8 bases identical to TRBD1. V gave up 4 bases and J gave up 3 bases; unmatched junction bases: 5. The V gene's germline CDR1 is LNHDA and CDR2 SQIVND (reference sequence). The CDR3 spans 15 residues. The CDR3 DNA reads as TGTGCCAGTAGTACAGGGGACAGGATCAATCAGCCCCAGCATTTT. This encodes CASSTGDRINQPQHF.

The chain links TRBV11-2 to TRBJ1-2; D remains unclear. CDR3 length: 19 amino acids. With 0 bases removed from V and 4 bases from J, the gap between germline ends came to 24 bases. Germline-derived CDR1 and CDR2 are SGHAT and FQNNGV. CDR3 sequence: CASSLDVGLGRARSYGYTF. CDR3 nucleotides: TGTGCCAGCAGCTTAGATGTTGGCTTAGGGAGGGCCCGGAGCTATGGCTACACCTTC.

CDR3: CASSTYGTENEKLFF. The CDR3 bases are TGCGCCAGCAGCACGTACGGGACGGAAAATGAAAAACTGTTTTTT. The chain recombines TRBV5-1 with TRBJ1-4, with a weak D call TRBD1 (5 bases). Looked up from germline, CDR1 is SGHRS and CDR2 is YFSETQ. V was clipped by 4 bases and J by 5 bases, with 15 bases between them. This CDR3 spans 15 amino acids.

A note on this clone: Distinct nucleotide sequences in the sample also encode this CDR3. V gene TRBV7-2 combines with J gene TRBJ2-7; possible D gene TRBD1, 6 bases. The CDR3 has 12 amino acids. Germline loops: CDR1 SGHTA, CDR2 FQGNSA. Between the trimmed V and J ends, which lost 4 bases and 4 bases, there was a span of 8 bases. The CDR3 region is CASSSTGYEQYF. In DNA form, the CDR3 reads TGTGCCAGCAGCTCTACAGGGTACGAGCAGTACTTC.

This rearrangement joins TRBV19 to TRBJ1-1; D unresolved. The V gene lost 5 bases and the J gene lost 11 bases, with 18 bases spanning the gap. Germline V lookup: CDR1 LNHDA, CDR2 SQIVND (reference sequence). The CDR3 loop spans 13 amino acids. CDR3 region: CASSVDSAVEAFF. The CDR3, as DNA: TGTGCCAGTAGTGTCGACTCAGCGGTGGAGGCTTTCTTT.

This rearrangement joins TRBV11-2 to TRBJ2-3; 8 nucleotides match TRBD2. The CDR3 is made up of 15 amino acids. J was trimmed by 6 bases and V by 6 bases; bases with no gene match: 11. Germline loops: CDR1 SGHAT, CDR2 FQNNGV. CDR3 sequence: CASRNQRGSWDTQYF. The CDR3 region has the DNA TGTGCCAGCAGGAACCAGCGGGGGTCGTGGGATACGCAGTATTTT.

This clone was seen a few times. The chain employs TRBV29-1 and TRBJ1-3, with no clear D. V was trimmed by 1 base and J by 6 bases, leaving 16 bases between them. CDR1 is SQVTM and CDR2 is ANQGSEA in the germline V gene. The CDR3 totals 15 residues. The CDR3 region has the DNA TGCAGCGTTGAAGGGACGGGTACCGATCTAAACACCATATATTTT. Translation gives CSVEGTGTDLNTIYF.

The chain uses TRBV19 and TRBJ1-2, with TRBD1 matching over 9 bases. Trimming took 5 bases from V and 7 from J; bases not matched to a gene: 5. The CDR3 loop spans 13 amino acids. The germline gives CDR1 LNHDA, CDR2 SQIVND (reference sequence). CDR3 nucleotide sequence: TGTGCCAGTAGTGTACAGGGGGCGGGTGGCTACACCTTC. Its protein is CASSVQGAGGYTF.

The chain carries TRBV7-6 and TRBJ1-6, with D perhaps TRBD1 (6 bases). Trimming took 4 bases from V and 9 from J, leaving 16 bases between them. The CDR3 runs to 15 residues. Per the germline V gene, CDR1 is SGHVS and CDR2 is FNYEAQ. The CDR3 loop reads CASSSAQVGGSPLHF. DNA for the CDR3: TGTGCCAGCAGCTCGGCACAGGTAGGGGGTTCACCCCTCCACTTT. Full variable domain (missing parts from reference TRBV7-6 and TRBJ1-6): GAGVSQSPRYKVTKRGQDVALRCDPISGHVSLYWYRQALGQGPEFLTYFNYEAQQDKSGLPNDRFSAERPEGSISTLTIQRTEQRDSAMYRCASSSAQVGGSPLHFGNGTRLTVT.

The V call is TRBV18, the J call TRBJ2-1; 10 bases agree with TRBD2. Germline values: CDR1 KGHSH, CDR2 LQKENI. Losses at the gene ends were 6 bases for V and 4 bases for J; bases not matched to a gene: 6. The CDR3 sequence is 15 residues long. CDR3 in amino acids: CASSLLAGRYNEQFF. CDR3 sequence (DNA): TGTGCCAGCTCTCTACTAGCGGGGAGGTACAATGAGCAGTTCTTC.

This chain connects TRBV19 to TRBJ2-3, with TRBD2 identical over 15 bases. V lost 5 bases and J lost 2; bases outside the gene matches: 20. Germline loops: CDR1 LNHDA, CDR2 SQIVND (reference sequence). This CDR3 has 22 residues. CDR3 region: CASSSKKPGLAGGYRYTDTQYF. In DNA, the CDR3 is TGTGCCAGTAGTTCCAAGAAGCCGGGACTAGCGGGGGGCTACCGTTACACAGATACGCAGTATTTT.

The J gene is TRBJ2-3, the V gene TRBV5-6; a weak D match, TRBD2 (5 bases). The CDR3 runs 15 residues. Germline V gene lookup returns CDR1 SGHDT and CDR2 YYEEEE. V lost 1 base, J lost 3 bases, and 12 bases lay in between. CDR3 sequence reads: CASSLPTGGTDTQYF. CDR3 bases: TGTGCCAGCAGCTTGCCCACCGGCGGGACAGATACGCAGTATTTT.

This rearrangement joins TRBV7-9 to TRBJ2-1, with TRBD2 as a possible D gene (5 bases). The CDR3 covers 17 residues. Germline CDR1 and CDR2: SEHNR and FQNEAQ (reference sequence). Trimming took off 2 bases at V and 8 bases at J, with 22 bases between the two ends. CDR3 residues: CASSLPAWELRGHEQFF. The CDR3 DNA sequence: TGTGCCAGCAGCTTACCGGCCTGGGAATTACGCGGGCATGAGCAGTTCTTC.

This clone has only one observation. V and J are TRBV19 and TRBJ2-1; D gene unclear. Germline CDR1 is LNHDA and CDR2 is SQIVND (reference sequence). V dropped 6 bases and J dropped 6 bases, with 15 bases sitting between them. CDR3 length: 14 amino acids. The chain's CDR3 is CASSPLEVGNEQFF. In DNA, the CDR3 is TGTGCCAGTAGCCCCCTCGAGGTAGGCAATGAGCAGTTCTTC.

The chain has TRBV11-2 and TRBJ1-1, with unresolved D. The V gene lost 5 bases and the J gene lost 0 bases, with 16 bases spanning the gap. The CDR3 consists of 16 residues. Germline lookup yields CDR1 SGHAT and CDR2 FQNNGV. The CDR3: CASSLSAGYLNTEAFF. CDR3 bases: TGTGCCAGCAGCCTTAGCGCCGGATACTTGAACACTGAAGCTTTCTTT.

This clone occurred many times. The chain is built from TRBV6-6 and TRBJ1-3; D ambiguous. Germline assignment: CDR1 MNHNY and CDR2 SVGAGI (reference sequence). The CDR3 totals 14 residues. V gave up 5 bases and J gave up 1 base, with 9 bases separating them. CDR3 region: CASSDTVSGNTIYF. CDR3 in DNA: TGTGCCAGCAGTGATACAGTTTCTGGAAACACCATATATTTT.

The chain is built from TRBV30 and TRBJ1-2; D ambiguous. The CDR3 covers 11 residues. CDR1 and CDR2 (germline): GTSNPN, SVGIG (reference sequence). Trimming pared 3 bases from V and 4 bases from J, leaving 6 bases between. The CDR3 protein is CAWRSTYGYTF. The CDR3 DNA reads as TGTGCCTGGAGAAGCACCTATGGCTACACCTTC.

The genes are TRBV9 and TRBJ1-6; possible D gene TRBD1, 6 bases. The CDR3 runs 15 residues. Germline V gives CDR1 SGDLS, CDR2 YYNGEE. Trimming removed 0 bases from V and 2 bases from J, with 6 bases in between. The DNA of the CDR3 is TGTGCCAGCAGCGTAGAGGGGGCCTATAATTCACCCCTCCACTTT. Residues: CASSVEGAYNSPLHF.

CDR3 residues: CASSNIAGRYNEQFF. Written as DNA, the CDR3 is TGTGCCAGCAGTAACATAGCGGGGCGATACAATGAGCAGTTCTTC. The genes are TRBV5-4 and TRBJ2-1; 8 bases match TRBD2. V lost 5 bases and J lost 4; bases outside the gene matches: 8. Germline V lookup: CDR1 SGHNT, CDR2 YYREEE (reference sequence). This CDR3 is 15 amino acids long.

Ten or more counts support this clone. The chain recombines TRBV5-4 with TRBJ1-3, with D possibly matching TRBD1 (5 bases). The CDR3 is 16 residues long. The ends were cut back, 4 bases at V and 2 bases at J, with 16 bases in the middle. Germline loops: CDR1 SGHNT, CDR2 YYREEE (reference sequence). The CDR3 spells CASSAVEGRTGNTIYF. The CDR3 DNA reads TGTGCCAGCAGCGCCGTTGAGGGGCGAACTGGAAACACCATATATTTT. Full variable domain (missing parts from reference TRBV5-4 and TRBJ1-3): ETGVTQSPTHLIKTRGQQVTLRCSSQSGHNTVSWYQQALGQGPQFIFQYYREEENGRGNFPPRFSGLQFPNYSSELNVNALELDDSALYLCASSAVEGRTGNTIYFGEGSWLTVV.

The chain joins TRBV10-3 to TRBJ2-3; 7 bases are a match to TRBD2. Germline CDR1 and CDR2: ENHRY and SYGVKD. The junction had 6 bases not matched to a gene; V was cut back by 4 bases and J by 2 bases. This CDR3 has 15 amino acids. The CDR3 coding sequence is TGTGCCATCAGTGTTGGCGGGAGTCCCACAGATACGCAGTATTTT. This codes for CAISVGGSPTDTQYF.

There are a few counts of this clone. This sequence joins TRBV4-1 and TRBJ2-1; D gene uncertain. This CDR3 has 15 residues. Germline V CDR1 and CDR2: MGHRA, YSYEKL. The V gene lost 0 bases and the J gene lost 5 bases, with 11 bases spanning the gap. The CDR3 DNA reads TGCGCCAGCAGCCAAGATGGCAGAAGGAACAATGAGCAGTTCTTC. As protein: CASSQDGRRNNEQFF.